The 7 T cell receptor beta chains below come from one sample, sequenced in a study of blood T cell repertoires in COVID-19. Only in-frame clones appear in the TCRdb table, and some are missing; sequencing was by immunoSEQ multiplex PCR. The sample includes 200,000 to 250,000 clones, approximately 78% of them seen just once. Source material: PBMCs or T cells enriched from blood (not recorded which). The origin of the receptors is a man aged 40-49 years who had recovered from COVID-19.

CDR3 loop: CATQGRSSGANVLTF. The DNA for the CDR3 is TGTGCCACACAGGGACGTAGCTCTGGGGCCAACGTCCTGACTTTC. The chain joins TRBV24-1 to TRBJ2-6; tentative D call: TRBD1 (6 bases). This CDR3 has 15 residues. Trimming removed 10 bases from V and 0 bases from J, with 12 bases in between. Germline V gene data show CDR1 as KGHDR and CDR2 as SFDVKD.

CDR3 in DNA: TGCGCCAGCAGCTTGGCCCCACTAGCGGGAGTAAGGAATGAGCAGTTCTTC. It specifies CASSLAPLAGVRNEQFF. The chain carries TRBV5-1 and TRBJ2-1; 11 bases agree with TRBD2. The length of the CDR3 is 17 residues. The ends lost 0 bases at V and 7 bases at J; junction bases unmatched: 9. Germline assignment: CDR1 SGHRS and CDR2 YFSETQ.

V usage is TRBV19 and J usage is TRBJ2-5; possible D gene TRBD1, 6 bases. Germline V gives CDR1 LNHDA, CDR2 SQIVND (reference sequence). The CDR3 totals 14 residues. V was trimmed by 1 base and J by 5 bases, leaving 11 bases between them. In DNA, the CDR3 is TGTGCCAGTAGTATAGTAGGGGGAGAGGAGACCCAGTACTTC. Protein sequence: CASSIVGGEETQYF.

The genes are TRBV6-5 and TRBJ1-2; D not resolved. V was pared by 6 bases and J by 5 bases, with 19 bases between. This CDR3 region has 15 residues. CDR1 is MNHEY and CDR2 is SVGAGI in the germline V gene. CDR3 in amino acids: CASSSISGPLYGYTF. DNA for the CDR3: TGTGCCAGCAGCTCCATCAGCGGGCCCCTATATGGCTACACCTTC.

This chain joins TRBV3-1 (or the pseudogene TRBV3-2) and TRBJ2-1; maybe TRBD2 (7 bases). With 0 bases removed from V and 7 bases from J, the gap between germline ends came to 31 bases. The germline CDR1 and CDR2 sequences are LGHDT and YNNKEL (reference sequence). This CDR3 contains 21 residues. The CDR3 DNA reads TGTGCCAGCAGCCAAGATCCGATAGAGGACCATGGTGAGGGGGGGGAAAATGAGCAGTTCTTC. As protein: CASSQDPIEDHGEGGENEQFF.

V gene TRBV10-3 combines with J gene TRBJ1-1; a possible D gene is TRBD1 (6 bases). The germline gives CDR1 ENHRY, CDR2 SYGVKD. Trimming stripped 10 bases from V and 0 bases from J, with 15 bases between. This CDR3 has 14 residues. CDR3 in DNA: TGTGCCACCCTGGGGGGGCAGGTGAACACTGAAGCTTTCTTT. Protein: CATLGGQVNTEAFF.

This rearrangement joins TRBV27 to TRBJ1-4, with a possible D match to TRBD1 (5 bases). This CDR3 comprises 14 residues. Trimming pared 3 bases from V and 1 base from J, leaving 6 bases between. The germline gives CDR1 MNHEY, CDR2 SMNVEV (reference sequence). The CDR3 protein is CASSLGGTNEKLFF. The CDR3 DNA sequence: TGTGCCAGCAGTTTGGGGGGAACTAATGAAAAACTGTTTTTT. Full variable domain (rest looked up from reference TRBV27 and TRBJ1-4): EAQVTQNPRYLITVTGKKLTVTCSQNMNHEYMSWYRQDPGLGLRQIYYSMNVEVTDKGDVPEGYKVSRKEKRNFPLILESPSPNQTSLYFCASSLGGTNEKLFFGSGTQLSVL.